This TCR beta chain was sequenced for a study of human T cells and chemical hapten exposure (dated by TCRdb to the early 2020s). Describing the broader study: For sensitization, 2% DPC in acetone was applied to a roughly 2 cm by roughly 2 cm area of upper inner arm skin. Patients additionally received weekly therapeutic DPC doses to the scalp throughout the approximately 25-week study period. Patch testing was performed on the upper back with Finn chambers containing 0.01% DPC, and the patch tests were scored after 6 days according to International Contact Dermatitis Research Group standards. Most of the patients in the cohort were female, and the cohort covered alopecia areata with under or over 50% scalp involvement, alopecia totalis and alopecia universalis. Libraries were pooled for sequencing, and per-sample TCR yields varied mainly because of small differences in library volumes within the pool. The study tracked peripheral blood TCR repertoire changes in vivo during primary and secondary sensitization to the hapten diphenylcyclopropenone (DPC) in alopecia patients. Blood was sampled from patients pre-sensitization (week 0) and at 2, 6 and about 24 weeks after DPC sensitization. Blood for TCR sequencing was provided by twenty-nine alopecia patients at one to four time points (pre-sensitization, 2, 6 and 24 weeks).

The label giving this sample's time point can be read as: patch test 3, about 24 weeks after DPC sensitization. The treatment or condition label, as the study defines it: therapeutic diphenylcyclopropenone sensitization with weekly scalp DPC. At every patch-test visit, the blood draw took place before the patch test was put on. Patients were considered eligible if aged 18 to 70, diagnosed with alopecia and deemed suitable for DPC therapy, and patients were excluded if pregnant. Unfractionated whole blood was collected in Tempus Blood RNA tubes, and total RNA was extracted from that blood. Notes on this clonotype: Which antigen it targets is not known. Base qualities are not provided; no much larger clone lies one nucleotide away.

Library method: RACE. The sequencer was a NextSeq 500. During library preparation, unique molecular identifiers were attached to individual cDNA molecules so that TCRs could be counted quantitatively and reproducibly. From each blood RNA sample, both TCR alpha and TCR beta chains were sequenced. As for the original processing: The median number of TCRs per sample was some 100,000, ranging from roughly 23,224 to 690,600. The Decombinator software suite was used to annotate V, J and CDR3 in the TCR reads. Every sample was subsampled to the same number of TCRs (28,000) for the PS versus PT1 abundance plots. Expanded TCRs were defined as absent before sensitization and observed at least eight times at the 2-week time point. TCRdb's own reprocessing of the public reads used fastp at Q25 and MiXCR and kept productive beta chains. Each record represents a unique CDR3 protein, reported with the most common genes and DNA among its rows. TCRdb's processing, not the study's, gives the V and J calls here. Counted in this sample were 150,000 to 200,000 distinct CDR3 sequences; 25% to 30% of them appeared once. The ten largest clones capture about 2% of the sample.

The CDR3, cysteine through phenylalanine, is 13 amino acids long. The only DNA kept is the CDR3, 39 bases in frame from the first base. The germline V and J ends show losses of 4 bases and 7 bases respectively, and no gene match explains 5 bases of the junction. Taken from the germline V gene (reference sequence), the CDR1 and CDR2 loops are LNHNV and YYDKDF. Findings and caveats that apply to the study as a whole: Significantly more large CDR3 similarity clusters were formed by expanded TCRs than by pre-sensitization or healthy control sets, consistent with antigen-driven responses. The number of PT1 expanded TCRs positively correlated with patch test score, significant at thresholds 8, 16 and 32 but not 4. All patients had alopecia, a presumed autoimmune disease, so their immune response might differ from that of healthy individuals. No change with DPC sensitization was found in the number of TCRs above 1 in 1000 frequency, and no evidence of global repertoire structure alterations was found. Repeated subsampling changed both the strength of the expansion versus patch-test correlation and the threshold at which the correlation became significant.

The sample was whole blood, taken in connection with sensitization to the hapten diphenylcyclopropenone (DPC). The sequence links TRBV15 to TRBJ1-2, with TRBD1 identical over 8 junction bases. The clonotype comes from a woman aged 18-29 years with alopecia areata. Some clones in this sample may be carry-over from other donors' samples. The CDR3 amino acid sequence is: CATSTHRGGGYTF. The DNA sequence follows: TGTGCCACCAGCACCCACAGGGGGGGTGGCTACACCTTC.